The T cell receptor beta chain described here comes from a study of shared clonotypes between healthy human individuals. Germline lookup yields CDR1 WSHSY and CDR2 SAAADI. The CDR3 is made up of 10 amino acids, end residues included. The method was immunoSEQ multiplex PCR; TCRdb's version includes in-frame clones alone and lacks a portion of them. The data show just over 2,000,000 clones, with 90% to 95% seen just once and 0.1% to 0.15% held by the top ten. Investigators divided CD4+ cells into CD45RA+ naive and CD45RA-negative memory subsets. About this clone itself: What it binds is not known. The conserved closing phenylalanine or tryptophan is absent in this CDR3, likely reflecting a read error. The DNA is omitted, as the CDR3 cannot be located on it reliably, and the CDR3 follows TCRdb's listing.

Overall study results and limits: Only a few donors were included, so the genetic and exposure-history diversity represented was limited.

Sequenced sample: naive CD4+ T cells sorted from blood. As for subset: CD45RA+ positively selected. The V and J genes are TRBV10-2 and TRBJ1-1; TRBD1 is taken as the D call from the table, unchecked against the DNA. The clonotype was recovered from a man between 18 and 29 years old in good health. CDR3 region: CASSEPRTGE.